This T cell receptor beta chain was retrieved from a study of cytomegalovirus exposure and HLA in healthy donors. Notes on the study in general: Despite most TCR sequences being rare, some public TCRs occurred in many donors.

Primers for the PCR totalled 60 Vbeta and 13 Jbeta. Assay used: immunoSEQ multiplex PCR; TCRdb lists only in-frame clones, some missing. This table has 200,000 to 250,000 clones, around 80% appearing once. On this clone: Its antigen is not identified. Additional DNA sequences in this sample encode the identical CDR3.

CDR3 length equals 11 residues. Trimming took 6 bases from V and 5 from J, leaving 7 bases between them. Germline assignment: CDR1 SEHNR and CDR2 FQNEAQ (reference sequence). The genes are TRBV7-9 and TRBJ2-5; possibly TRBD2 for D (5 bases). This TCR was sampled from a woman in her sixties or seventies in good health and CMV-seropositive. Sequences were obtained from PBMCs. CDR3 protein: CASSRGETQYF. As DNA, the CDR3 is TGTGCCAGCAGTAGAGGGGAGACCCAGTACTTC.